A selection of T cell receptor beta chains follows, all from one sample in a study of T cell responses to AZD1222 COVID-19 vaccine. Clones were sequenced by immunoSEQ multiplex PCR, and TCRdb holds only the in-frame ones, with some missing. The repertoire has roughly 170,000 clones, around 88% of them found once; the top ten carry 0.49%. Sequenced here: peripheral blood, sampled on day 0 of AZD1222 vaccination. These receptors all come from an adult in good health. Both conserved end residues are part of each CDR3.

V	J	CDR3
TRBV5-4	TRBJ2-7	CASSLESIPYEQYF
TRBV28	TRBJ1-5	CASSPQGLNQPQHF
TRBV2	TRBJ1-6	CASRLDRGNSPLHF
TRBV30	TRBJ1-1	CAWSRRGDTEAFF
TRBV6-5	TRBJ1-3	CASSSESGNTIYF
TRBV9	TRBJ2-5	CASSVDGRGGETQYF
TRBV7-8	TRBJ1-2	CASSLEGEGGNYGYTF
TRBV20-1	TRBJ1-5	CSGSRDPNLNQPQHF
TRBV25-1	TRBJ2-7	CASSEYHEQYF
TRBV5-6	TRBJ1-5	CAGGGRGYQPQHF
TRBV7-8	TRBJ1-2	CASSPYLWGQGAGGYTF
TRBV6-5	TRBJ2-5	CASSLTSRETQYF
TRBV29-1	TRBJ2-3	CSLRDSRLDTQYF